Listed below are T cell receptor beta chains from one sample, sequenced in a study of blood T cell repertoires in COVID-19. Only in-frame clones appear in the TCRdb table, and some are missing; sequencing was by immunoSEQ multiplex PCR. In the table there are 140,000 or so clones, roughly nine tenths of which are singletons. Sequencing was carried out using peripheral blood. The receptors shown here come from a human donor with COVID-19, enrolled during active disease. The donor label of this sample is uncertain. Both conserved end residues are part of each CDR3. The D gene is left open where the match is weak. Size values are once, few and many counts, or a class for expanded clones, and some rows have none.

D gene	clone size	V gene	J gene	CDR3 DNA	CDR3 protein
TRBD1	-	TRBV2	TRBJ2-5	TGTGCCAGCAGGCTGGACAGGCAAGAGACCCAGTACTTC	CASRLDRQETQYF
-	once	TRBV2	TRBJ2-1	TGTGCCAGCAGTGAACTGCAGGGCCGCCTCAATGAGCAGTTCTTC	CASSELQGRLNEQFF
TRBD2	-	TRBV3-1/TRBV3-2	TRBJ2-1	TGTGCCAGCCACGGGGGGGGCCGCTACAATGAGCAGTTCTTC	CASHGGGRYNEQFF
-	-	TRBV5-1	TRBJ1-2	TGCGCCAGCAGCTATGGTAGGGGCAACTATGGCTACACCTTC	CASSYGRGNYGYTF
-	-	TRBV9	TRBJ1-2	TGTGCCAGCAGCGTAGAAATCGGGAGAGGGGACGGCTACACCTTC	CASSVEIGRGDGYTF
-	once	TRBV27	TRBJ2-2	TGTGCCAGCAGTTCTAACAGGGAAGCGGCCGGGGAGCTGTTTTTT	CASSSNREAAGELFF
TRBD1	once	TRBV27	TRBJ1-1	TGTGCCAGCAGTTTATCGTTTAGGGGGCGATGGACTGAAGCTTTCTTT	CASSLSFRGRWTEAFF
-	once	TRBV6-5	TRBJ1-2	TGTGCCAGTAGAGAGGGTAGGCGATCGAACTATGGCTACACCTTC	CASREGRRSNYGYTF
TRBD1	-	TRBV5-5	TRBJ1-2	TGTGCCAGCAGCGTTGGACAGGGCCCGGGGGCGCCCGATGGCTACACCTTC	CASSVGQGPGAPDGYTF
TRBD1	-	TRBV7-2	TRBJ1-2	TGTGCCAGCAGCACGGGACAGGGGCTCTATGGCTACACCTTC	CASSTGQGLYGYTF
TRBD1	-	TRBV6-5	TRBJ1-5	TGTGCCAGCTTAACCCAGGGGGCTAGCAATCAGCCCCAGCATTTT	CASLTQGASNQPQHF
-	-	TRBV6-5	TRBJ1-1	TGTGCCAGCAGCTATAGCCTTCTAGGGGGCACTGAAGCTTTCTTT	CASSYSLLGGTEAFF